A single T cell receptor (beta chain) is shown here with its context. Its antigen is unidentified. This specimen belongs to a study of cytomegalovirus exposure and HLA in healthy donors. Study-wide context: A data release that came early held approximately 85 million unique TCRs from HLA-typed donors. General study findings and limits: Both high specificity and high sensitivity reportedly marked the classifier's diagnosis of cytomegalovirus status.

A multiplex PCR was run with 60 Vbeta primers and 13 Jbeta primers. TCRdb's table, derived via immunoSEQ multiplex PCR, lists solely in-frame clones and lacks some. Altogether 110,000 to 150,000 clones are present, roughly three quarters being singletons, with the ten largest covering roughly 2%. Nominally healthy donors provided the samples, though records likely missed some immune exposures. Sample: PBMCs. The sequence was collected from a woman between 40 and 50 years old in good health and CMV-seronegative.

CDR3 protein: CASTRTSGGAYEQYF. In DNA, the CDR3 is TGTGCCAGTACCAGGACTAGCGGGGGGGCCTACGAGCAGTACTTC. The chain joins TRBV19 to TRBJ2-7; the match to TRBD2 covers 15 bases. Germline CDR1 and CDR2: LNHDA and SQIVND (reference sequence). V was clipped by 7 bases and J by 2 bases; unmatched bases: 3. The CDR3 is made up of 15 amino acids.